The 10 T cell receptor beta chains below were found in one sample sequenced in a study of cytomegalovirus exposure and HLA in healthy donors. The PCR was carried out with 60 Vbeta primers and 13 Jbeta primers. Sequenced by immunoSEQ multiplex PCR; TCRdb stores in-frame clones only, minus some. Altogether fewer than 150,000 clones are present, 73% being singletons, with the ten largest covering 14%. What was sequenced was PBMCs. These receptors were taken from a human donor in good health.

This chain uses TRBV30 with TRBJ2-7, with 7 bases that match TRBD1. The V gene end was trimmed by 6 bases and the J gene end by 0 bases; junction bases not matched to a gene: 2. The CDR3 consists of 12 residues. Germline V gene sequence: CDR1 GTSNPN, CDR2 SVGIG (reference sequence). The CDR3 nucleotides read TGTGCCTGTCGACAGGGCTCCTACGAGCAGTACTTC. Translating gives CACRQGSYEQYF.

This sequence joins TRBV5-1 and TRBJ2-5; 13 bases are a match to TRBD2. V shed 2 bases, J shed 5 bases, and the junction held 3 bases outside the gene matches. Germline V lookup: CDR1 SGHRS, CDR2 YFSETQ. CDR3 length: 15 residues. The CDR3 region is CASSFGTSGDETQYF. The CDR3 DNA sequence: TGCGCCAGCAGCTTCGGGACTAGCGGGGATGAGACCCAGTACTTC.

J is TRBJ1-4 and V is TRBV6-1; no clear D gene. The V gene's germline CDR1 is MNHNS and CDR2 SASEGT. Trimming cost V 6 bases and J 8 bases, with 19 bases left between them. This CDR3 has 15 amino acids. The CDR3 loop is CASSDPGSVGEKLFF. For the CDR3, the DNA is TGTGCCAGCAGCGATCCGGGTTCGGTCGGGGAAAAACTGTTTTTT.

This clone has only a few counts. V and J are TRBV5-4 and TRBJ2-2, with D perhaps TRBD1 (6 bases). This CDR3 has 14 residues. Germline V gene data show CDR1 as SGHNT and CDR2 as YYREEE (reference sequence). V was cut by 5 bases and J by 1 base, with 9 bases left in between. The CDR3 loop reads CASRGALNTGELFF. The CDR3 DNA reads TGTGCCAGCAGGGGGGCCTTGAACACCGGGGAGCTGTTTTTT.

This chain joins TRBV5-6 and TRBJ2-7; D might be TRBD2 (6 bases). Trimming removed 0 bases at V and 5 bases at J, with 9 bases between. The germline gives CDR1 SGHDT, CDR2 YYEEEE. CDR3 size: 13 residues. Here the CDR3 reads CASSLAGGHEQYF. The DNA of the CDR3 is TGTGCCAGCAGCTTGGCCGGGGGTCACGAGCAGTACTTC.

This clone was observed a few times. V is TRBV18 and J is TRBJ2-3, with 7 bases fitting TRBD2. Germline V gives CDR1 KGHSH, CDR2 LQKENI. Losses at the gene ends were 3 bases for V and 5 bases for J; bases not matched to a gene: 8. The length of the CDR3 is 15 residues. The CDR3 DNA sequence: TGTGCCAGCTCACCGCGGGGAGGGGCAAAAGATACGCAGTATTTT. Encoded protein: CASSPRGGAKDTQYF.

The chain recombines TRBV5-1 with TRBJ2-3, with TRBD1 matching over 8 bases. V shed 3 bases, J shed 3 bases, and the junction held 18 bases outside the gene matches. The CDR3 is made up of 19 amino acids. The V gene's germline CDR1 is SGHRS and CDR2 YFSETQ. The CDR3 here is CASSYGQGQSTRVTDTQYF. CDR3 DNA: TGCGCCAGCAGCTATGGACAGGGTCAGTCTACCCGGGTAACAGATACGCAGTATTTT. The full variable domain, in which reference TRBV5-1 and TRBJ2-3 provide the parts outside the CDR3, is KAGVTQTPRYLIKTRGQQVTLSCSPISGHRSVSWYQQTPGQGLQFLFEYFSETQRNKGNFPGRFSGRQFSNSRSEMNVSTLELGDSALYLCASSYGQGQSTRVTDTQYFGPGTRLTVL.

This chain joins TRBV2 and TRBJ2-5, with D possibly TRBD1 on 5 matching bases. Germline CDR1 and CDR2: SNHLY and FYNNEI. The CDR3 runs 14 residues. V was pared by 7 bases and J by 4 bases, with 16 bases between. The CDR3 DNA reads TGTGCCAGCACCAGGACAACAGCTTCAGAGACCCAGTACTTC. Amino acid sequence: CASTRTTASETQYF. The variable domain in full, completed from reference TRBV2 and TRBJ2-5, reads EPEVTQTPSHQVTQMGQEVILRCVPISNHLYFYWYRQILGQKVEFLVSFYNNEISEKSEIFDDQFSVERPDGSNFTLKIRSTKLEDSAMYFCASTRTTASETQYFGPGTRLLVL.

The rearrangement links TRBV4-2 to TRBJ2-2, with TRBD2 matching over 9 bases. The germline CDR1 and CDR2 sequences are LGHNA and YNFKEQ. V was pared by 0 bases and J by 1 base, with 6 bases of the junction left unmatched. The CDR3 runs to 18 residues. The DNA of the CDR3 is TGTGCCAGCAGCCAAGAGGCCCCTAGCGGGGTGAACACCGGGGAGCTGTTTTTT. Translation gives CASSQEAPSGVNTGELFF.

The CDR3 loop reads CASSFSRGPSYEQYF. CDR3 bases: TGTGCCAGCAGCTTTAGCAGGGGGCCCTCCTACGAGCAGTACTTC. The gene calls are TRBV5-5 and TRBJ2-7, with 8 bases fitting TRBD1. J gave up 0 bases and V 2 bases, and 4 bases lay outside the gene matches. This CDR3 contains 15 residues. Germline CDR1 reads SGHKS; CDR2 reads YYEKEE (reference sequence). Combining the CDR3 with reference TRBV5-5 and TRBJ2-7 gives the whole variable domain DAGVTQSPTHLIKTRGQQVTLRCSPISGHKSVSWYQQVLGQGPQFIFQYYEKEERGRGNFPDRFSARQFPNYSSELNVNALLLGDSALYLCASSFSRGPSYEQYFGPGTRLTVT.